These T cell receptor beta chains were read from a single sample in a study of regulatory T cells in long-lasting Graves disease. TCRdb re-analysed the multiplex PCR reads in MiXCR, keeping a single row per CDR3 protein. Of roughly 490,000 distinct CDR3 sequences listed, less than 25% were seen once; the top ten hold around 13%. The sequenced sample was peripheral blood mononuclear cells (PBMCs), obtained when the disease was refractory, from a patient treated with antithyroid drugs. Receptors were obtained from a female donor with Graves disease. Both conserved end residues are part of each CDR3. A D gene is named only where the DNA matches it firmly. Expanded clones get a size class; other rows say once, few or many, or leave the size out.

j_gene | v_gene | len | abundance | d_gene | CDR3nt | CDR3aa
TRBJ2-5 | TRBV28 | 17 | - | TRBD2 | TGTGCCAGCAGGCCCGGGGGGGCGACTAGGGACCAAGAGACCCAGTACTTC | CASRPGGATRDQETQYF
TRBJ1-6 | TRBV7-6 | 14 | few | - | TGTGCCAGCAGCCTAGCATCACTGGGTTCACCCCTCCACTTT | CASSLASLGSPLHF
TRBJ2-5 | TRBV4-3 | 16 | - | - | TGCGCCAGCAGCCAAGGCGGGGTGATAGGCCAAGAGACCCAGTACTTC | CASSQGGVIGQETQYF
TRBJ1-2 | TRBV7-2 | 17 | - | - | TGTGCCAGCAGCTTAGACTTCGGGGGGGGGCGCGTCTATGGCTACACCTTC | CASSLDFGGGRVYGYTF
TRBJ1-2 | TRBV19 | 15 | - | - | TGTGCCAGTAGTCAAGCCCTCATGGGTAACTATGGCTACACCTTC | CASSQALMGNYGYTF
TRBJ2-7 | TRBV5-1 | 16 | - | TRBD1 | TGCGCCAGCAGCTCGGGCCGGGACAGCCTCTCCTACGAGCAGTACTTC | CASSSGRDSLSYEQYF
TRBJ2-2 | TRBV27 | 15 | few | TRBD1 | TGTGCCAGCAGTTTTGAACAGGGGGAGACCGGGGAGCTGTTTTTT | CASSFEQGETGELFF
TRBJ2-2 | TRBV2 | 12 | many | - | TGTGCCAGTGGGGAGAACACCGGGGAGCTGTTTTTT | CASGENTGELFF
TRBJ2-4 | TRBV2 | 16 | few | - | TGTGCCAGCAGCCTCAGACTGCAGTCAGCCAAAAACATTCAGTACTTC | CASSLRLQSAKNIQYF
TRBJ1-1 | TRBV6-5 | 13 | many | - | TGTGCCAGCAGTTATAGGGTTGGACCCGAAGCTTTCTTT | CASSYRVGPEAFF
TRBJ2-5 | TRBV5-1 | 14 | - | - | TGCGCCAGCAGAAACAGGGGAGGGCAAGAGACCCAGTACTTC | CASRNRGGQETQYF
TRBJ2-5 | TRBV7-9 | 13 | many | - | TGTGCCAGCAGCAAGACTAGAGATGAGACCCAGTACTTC | CASSKTRDETQYF
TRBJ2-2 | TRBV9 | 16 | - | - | TGTGCCAGCAGCCCTTATGGGGGGGCTGGGACCGGGGAGCTGTTTTTT | CASSPYGGAGTGELFF
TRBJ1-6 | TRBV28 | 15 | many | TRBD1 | TGTGCCAGCAGTTCCGGACAGGGTGAAAATTCACCCCTCCACTTT | CASSSGQGENSPLHF
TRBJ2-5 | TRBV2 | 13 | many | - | TGTGCCAGCAGTGTGGTGCGGACGGAGGCCCAGTACTTC | CASSVVRTEAQYF
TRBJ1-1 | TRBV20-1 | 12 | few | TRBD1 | TGCAGTGCCTCGGACAGGGAGACTGAAGCTTTCTTT | CSASDRETEAFF
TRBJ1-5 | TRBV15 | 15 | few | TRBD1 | TGTGCCACCGCAAATGGACAGGGTGCGAGTCAGCCCCAGCATTTT | CATANGQGASQPQHF
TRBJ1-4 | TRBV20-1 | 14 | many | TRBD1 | TGCAGTGCTCCTCCGGGACAGGGGCGTGAAAAACTGTTTTTT | CSAPPGQGREKLFF
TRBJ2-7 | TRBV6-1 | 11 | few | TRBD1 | TGTGCCAGCAGATTCAGGGGGGAGCAGTACTTC | CASRFRGEQYF
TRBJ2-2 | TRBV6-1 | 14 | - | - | TGTGCCAGCATACTCTGGGTCGGCACCGGGGAGCTGTTTTTT | CASILWVGTGELFF
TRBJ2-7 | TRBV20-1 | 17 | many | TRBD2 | TGCAGTGCTAACCCGGGACTAGCGTCTTTGGATTCCTACGAGCAGTACTTC | CSANPGLASLDSYEQYF
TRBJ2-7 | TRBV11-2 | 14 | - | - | TGTGCCGGCAGCTTAGGGCACCAGGGGAACGAGCAGTACTTC | CAGSLGHQGNEQYF
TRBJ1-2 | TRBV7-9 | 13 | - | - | TGTGCCAGCAGCTTCGGACAGTTGGGGGGCTACACCTTC | CASSFGQLGGYTF
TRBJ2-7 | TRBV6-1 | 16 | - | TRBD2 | TGTGCCAGCAGCCCCTCGGGAGGCATACTTACCTACGAGCAGTACTTC | CASSPSGGILTYEQYF
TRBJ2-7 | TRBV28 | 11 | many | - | TGTGCCAGCAGCGAGAGTCACGAGCAGTACTTC | CASSESHEQYF
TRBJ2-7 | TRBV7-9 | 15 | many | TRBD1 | TGTGCCAGCAGCCCCCGGGACAGGGGAACCTACGAGCAGTACTTC | CASSPRDRGTYEQYF
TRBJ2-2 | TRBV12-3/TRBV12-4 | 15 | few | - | TGTGCCAGCAGACAAGGGGCGCCGAACACCGGGGAGCTGTTTTTT | CASRQGAPNTGELFF
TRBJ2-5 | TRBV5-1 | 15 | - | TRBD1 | TGCGCCAGCAGCTACGGGACAGGGGGCTGGGAGACCCAGTACTTC | CASSYGTGGWETQYF
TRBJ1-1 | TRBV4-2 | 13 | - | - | TGTGCCAGCAGCCAGCGGTTGAACACTGAAGCTTTCTTT | CASSQRLNTEAFF
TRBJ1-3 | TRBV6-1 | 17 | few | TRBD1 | TGTGCCAGCAGTGACCCGGGACAGGGGCTCTCTGGAAACACCATATATTTT | CASSDPGQGLSGNTIYF
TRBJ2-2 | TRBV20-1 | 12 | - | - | TGCAGTGCTCCCTCTAGCACCGGGGAGCTGTTTTTT | CSAPSSTGELFF
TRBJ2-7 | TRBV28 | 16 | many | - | TGTGCCAGCAGTCCCTGGGGGGGGGACAGTATTGAAGAGCAGTACTTC | CASSPWGGDSIEEQYF
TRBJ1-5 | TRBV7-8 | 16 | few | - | TGTGCCAGCAGCCAAACACGACAGGCCTACAATCAGCCCCAGCATTTT | CASSQTRQAYNQPQHF
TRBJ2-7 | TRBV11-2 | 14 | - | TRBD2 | TGTGCCAGCAGTTACCTAGCGGGTACGGGGGAGCAGTACTTC | CASSYLAGTGEQYF
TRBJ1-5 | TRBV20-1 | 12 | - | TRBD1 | TGCAGTGCGGGGGGACAGCTACAGCCCCAGCATTTT | CSAGGQLQPQHF
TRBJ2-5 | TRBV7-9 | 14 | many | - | TGTGCCAGCAGCCCAGAAGGCAGCGAAGAGACCCAGTACTTC | CASSPEGSEETQYF
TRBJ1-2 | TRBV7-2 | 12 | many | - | TGTGCCAGCCCCACCGTTGAGGACGGCTACACCTTC | CASPTVEDGYTF
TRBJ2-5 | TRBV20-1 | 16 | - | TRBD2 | TGCAGTGCTAGAGAAATTAGCGGGTGGTACCAAGAGACCCAGTACTTC | CSAREISGWYQETQYF
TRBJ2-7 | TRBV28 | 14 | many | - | TGTGCCAGTTCTGAGATAGGAAACCCCTACGAGCAGTACTTC | CASSEIGNPYEQYF
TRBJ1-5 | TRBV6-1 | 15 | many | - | TGTGCCAGCAGTCAACCGTTACAAGGTGCCCAGCCCCAGCATTTT | CASSQPLQGAQPQHF
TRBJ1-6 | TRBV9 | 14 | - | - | TGTGCCAGCAGCGCCCGACAGCGTAATTCACCCCTCCACTTT | CASSARQRNSPLHF
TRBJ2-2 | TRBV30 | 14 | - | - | TGTGCCTGGAAGAGGCAGGGGAATGCCGGGGAGCTGTTTTTT | CAWKRQGNAGELFF
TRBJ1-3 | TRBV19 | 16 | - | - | TGTGCCAGTAGTATCTGGGACGGCGAATCTGGAAACACCATATATTTT | CASSIWDGESGNTIYF
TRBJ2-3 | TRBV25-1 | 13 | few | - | TGTGCCAGCAGAGAGTTCGGCACAGATACGCAGTATTTT | CASREFGTDTQYF
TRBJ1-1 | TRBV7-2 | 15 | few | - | TGTGCCAGCAGCTTCGCCCAGGGGACGTGGACTGAAGCTTTCTTT | CASSFAQGTWTEAFF
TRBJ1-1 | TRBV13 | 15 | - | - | TGTGCCAGCAGCAGTGACCCGACAGTGAACACTGAAGCTTTCTTT | CASSSDPTVNTEAFF
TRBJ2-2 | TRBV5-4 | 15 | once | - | TGTGCCAGCAGCCCCCTGGGCGGGACCACCGGGGAGCTGTTTTTT | CASSPLGGTTGELFF
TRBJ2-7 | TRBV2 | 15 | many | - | TGTGCCAGCAGTGATCCGGAGAGTCTGACCTACGAGCAGTACTTC | CASSDPESLTYEQYF
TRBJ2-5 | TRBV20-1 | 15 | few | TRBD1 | TGCAGTGCTAGACCCGGGACAGGGGGAGAAGAGACCCAGTACTTC | CSARPGTGGEETQYF
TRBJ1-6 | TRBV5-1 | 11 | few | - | TGCGCCAGCGGGGGGGGCGGACCCCTCCACTTT | CASGGGGPLHF